This TCR beta chain came from a study of cytomegalovirus exposure and HLA in healthy donors. Across the whole study: Most genotyped donors, 75% to 85% of about 430, had Caucasian-associated genetic ancestry.

CDR3 size: 15 residues. CDR1 and CDR2 (germline): LNHDA, SQIVND (reference sequence). Trimming removed 2 bases at V and 4 bases at J, with 12 bases between. Concerning this clone: Its specificity is not known.

Study results and limitations: Most of the CMV-associated TCR beta chains (in a later analysis) appeared to be HLA-restricted. TCR beta V- and J-gene trimming, according to a later analysis, was linked to a missense DCLRE1C variant.

Nominal health characterized the donors when sampled, though unrecorded immune exposures were likely. The PCR ran on 60 Vbeta and 13 Jbeta primers. TCRdb's table, derived via immunoSEQ multiplex PCR, lists solely in-frame clones and lacks some. The sample lists around 150,000 clones; about 72% were seen once. Sequences were obtained from PBMCs. This sequence joins TRBV19 and TRBJ1-3, with no clear D. The sequence was collected from a man aged 40-55 years in good health and CMV-seronegative. CDR3 DNA sequence: TGTGCCAGTAGTATACCCTTCGTTTCCGGAAACACCATATATTTT. Its translation: CASSIPFVSGNTIYF.